This passage covers 25 T cell receptor beta chains from one sample sequenced in a study of vaccination effects on CD4 cells after COVID-19. The antigens these receptors bind are not known. Profiling relied on immunoSEQ multiplex PCR, and the TCRdb table lists in-frame clones only, not all of them. Of more than 60,000 clones in the sample, around 69% were seen once. CD4+ T cells were isolated after less than 12 days of culture. Either the BNT162b2 or mRNA-1273 vaccine was given to participants in two doses. Source: CD4+ T cells from PBMCs cultured without peptide, taken after COVID-19 vaccination. All receptors come from a human donor who received a COVID-19 vaccine.

V usage is TRBV4-3 and J usage is TRBJ1-3; D unresolved. V lost 1 base and J 6 bases, leaving 7 bases between the germline ends. Per germline, CDR1 LGHNA and CDR2 YSLEER. CDR3 length equals 13 residues. The DNA for the CDR3 is TGCGCCAGCAGCCAAGGACGGGAAAACACCATATATTTT. Amino acid sequence: CASSQGRENTIYF.

The chain joins TRBV5-6 to TRBJ1-5; D ambiguous. V gave up 2 bases and J gave up 11 bases, with 26 bases separating them. This CDR3 comprises 17 residues. Germline V gene data show CDR1 as SGHDT and CDR2 as YYEEEE. The CDR3 sequence: CASSFFGTQQISGAQHF. The CDR3 DNA reads as TGTGCCAGCAGCTTTTTTGGTACTCAACAAATCAGCGGGGCCCAGCATTTT.

This CDR3 reads CASGLLSGETQYF. CDR3 bases: TGCGCCAGCGGGTTATTGTCTGGCGAGACCCAGTACTTC. The chain joins TRBV5-1 to TRBJ2-5; D call uncertain. This CDR3 comprises 13 residues. V lost 7 bases, J lost 5 bases, and 15 bases lay in between. CDR1 is SGHRS and CDR2 is YFSETQ in the germline V gene.

This clone is a singleton in its sample. The rearrangement links TRBV27 to TRBJ2-3; the match to TRBD2 covers 8 bases. The CDR3 spans 14 residues. The germline CDR1 and CDR2 sequences are MNHEY and SMNVEV (reference sequence). V shed 8 bases and J 5 bases; nucleotides not matched to a gene: 9. CDR3 sequence: CASGKRGSVDTQYF. The CDR3 DNA follows: TGTGCCAGCGGCAAGCGGGGGTCAGTAGATACGCAGTATTTT.

The V gene is TRBV2, the J gene TRBJ2-5; D perhaps matches TRBD1 (5 bases). The CDR3 totals 14 residues. V lost 5 bases and J 1 base, leaving 11 bases between the germline ends. The germline V gene encodes CDR1 SNHLY and CDR2 FYNNEI. The DNA for the CDR3 is TGTGCCAGCAGTTGGGGCAGCCGCCAAGAGACCCAGTACTTC. Its translation is CASSWGSRQETQYF. The variable domain in full, completed from reference TRBV2 and TRBJ2-5, reads EPEVTQTPSHQVTQMGQEVILRCVPISNHLYFYWYRQILGQKVEFLVSFYNNEISEKSEIFDDQFSVERPDGSNFTLKIRSTKLEDSAMYFCASSWGSRQETQYFGPGTRLLVL.

This sequence joins TRBV11-1 and TRBJ2-5; 11 positions agree with TRBD2. There are 16 residues in the CDR3. V lost 5 bases, J lost 1 base, and 6 bases stayed unmatched. The germline V gene encodes CDR1 SGHAT and CDR2 FQDESV (reference sequence). Here the CDR3 reads CASSRSLAGGQETQYF. The CDR3 DNA follows: TGTGCCAGCAGCCGGTCCCTAGCGGGGGGCCAAGAGACCCAGTACTTC. The whole variable domain, filled in from reference TRBV11-1 and TRBJ2-5, reads EAEVAQSPRYKITEKSQAVAFWCDPISGHATLYWYRQILGQGPELLVQFQDESVVDDSQLPKDRFSAERLKGVDSTLKIQPAELGDSAMYLCASSRSLAGGQETQYFGPGTRLLVL.

This clone was counted a few times. V usage is TRBV6-2 or TRBV6-3 and J usage is TRBJ2-6; D is unclear. With 6 bases removed from V and 1 base from J, the gap between germline ends came to 10 bases. The germline V gene encodes CDR1 MNHEY and CDR2 SVGEGT. This CDR3 spans 15 amino acids. CDR3 in amino acids: CASSPVGSGANVLTF. Written as DNA, the CDR3 is TGTGCCAGCAGCCCTGTAGGGTCTGGGGCCAACGTCCTGACTTTC.

The chain joins TRBV12-3 or TRBV12-4 to TRBJ2-6; D is unresolved. There are 13 residues in the CDR3. V was clipped by 3 bases and J by 4 bases, with 4 bases between them. The CDR3 reads CASSFAGANVLTF. CDR3 DNA: TGTGCCAGCAGTTTCGCAGGGGCCAACGTCCTGACTTTC.

This clone was seen a few times. This rearrangement joins TRBV11-2 to TRBJ2-7; D ambiguous. The CDR3 runs 13 residues. Germline loops: CDR1 SGHAT, CDR2 FQNNGV. The V end was cut by 2 bases, the J end by 8 bases, with 13 bases between. CDR3 nucleotides: TGTGCCAGCAGCTTAATAAGGCAGGCCCAGCAGTACGTC. It specifies CASSLIRQAQQYV.

CDR3 bases: TGTGCCAGCAATCCCTCTTTCCTAGCGGGGGCCTTTAATGAGCAGTTCTTC. Protein product: CASNPSFLAGAFNEQFF. V usage is TRBV7-2 and J usage is TRBJ2-1; TRBD2 matches at 10 bases. Unmatched junction bases numbered 16, after V lost 7 bases and J lost 7 bases. In germline, CDR1 is SGHTA, CDR2 FQGNSA. This CDR3 is 17 amino acids long.

This clone is a singleton in its sample. The chain carries TRBV9 and TRBJ2-5; 10 nucleotides align to TRBD1. The CDR3 consists of 15 residues. The germline V gene has CDR1 SGDLS and CDR2 YYNGEE. Germline trimming cut 2 bases from V and 2 bases from J; bases unmatched to any gene: 3. The CDR3 loop reads CASSVAGQGQETQYF. Written as DNA, the CDR3 is TGTGCCAGCAGCGTGGCGGGACAGGGGCAAGAGACCCAGTACTTC.

The rearrangement links TRBV10-3 to TRBJ2-1; TRBD1 or TRBD2 may be the D gene (6 bases each). Germline V gene lookup returns CDR1 ENHRY and CDR2 SYGVKD. This CDR3 spans 15 amino acids. V was clipped by 6 bases and J by 6 bases, with 18 bases between them. The CDR3 region is CAISSQGTGLNEQFF. The CDR3, as DNA: TGTGCCATCAGCTCCCAGGGGACTGGCCTCAATGAGCAGTTCTTC.

V usage is TRBV18 and J usage is TRBJ2-7; D may be TRBD2 (5 bases). This CDR3 has 13 amino acids. CDR1 and CDR2 (germline): KGHSH, LQKENI. Between the trimmed V and J ends, which lost 4 bases and 4 bases, there was a span of 11 bases. CDR3 nucleotide sequence: TGTGCCAGCTCACGGGTCGAGGGATACGAGCAGTACGTC. Translated, it gives CASSRVEGYEQYV.

The rearrangement links TRBV7-9 to TRBJ1-1, with 8 bases identical to TRBD1. The CDR3 sequence is 12 residues long. Germline assignment: CDR1 SEHNR and CDR2 FQNEAQ (reference sequence). V shed 4 bases and J 10 bases; nucleotides not matched to a gene: 5. The CDR3 region has the DNA TGTGCCAGCAGCTACCTACAGGGGGGAGCTTTCTTT. Translated, it gives CASSYLQGGAFF.

The genes are TRBV6-5 and TRBJ1-1; D not resolved. Per the germline V gene, CDR1 is MNHEY and CDR2 is SVGAGI. The CDR3 totals 15 residues. The V and J ends lost 2 bases and 0 bases respectively, with 10 bases between them. The CDR3, as DNA: TGTGCCAGCAGTTACGTCCCAGGTTTGAACACTGAAGCTTTCTTT. It encodes CASSYVPGLNTEAFF.

This clone was recorded only once. The chain employs TRBV10-3 and TRBJ2-3; no clear D. This CDR3 is built from 15 residues. V was shortened by 7 bases and J by 1 base, with 15 bases between the two germline ends. Germline loops: CDR1 ENHRY, CDR2 SYGVKD. CDR3 region: CAIKRSPEGTDTQYF. In nucleotides, the CDR3 is TGTGCCATCAAGAGGAGCCCGGAAGGCACAGATACGCAGTATTTT.

The V and J genes are TRBV6-2 or TRBV6-3 and TRBJ1-3, with unresolved D. Germline CDR1 is MNHEY and CDR2 is SVGEGT. Deletions cut 2 bases from V and 0 bases from J, with 5 bases between. This CDR3 is 14 amino acids long. The CDR3 DNA follows: TGTGCCAGCAGTTACGGCCGCTCTGGAAACACCATATATTTT. It translates to CASSYGRSGNTIYF.

The CDR3 DNA sequence: TGTGCCAGCAGCTTAACGACGGGGCAGCCCCAGCATTTT. Encoded protein: CASSLTTGQPQHF. V usage is TRBV11-2 and J usage is TRBJ1-5, with D uncertain. V was clipped by 2 bases and J by 7 bases, with 9 bases between them. This CDR3 is built from 13 residues. Germline V CDR1 and CDR2: SGHAT, FQNNGV.

This clone appeared once. This rearrangement joins TRBV30 to TRBJ2-7; TRBD2 might be the D (6 bases). CDR3 size: 15 residues. Germline V gives CDR1 GTSNPN, CDR2 SVGIG (reference sequence). Trimming stripped 2 bases from V and 0 bases from J, with 14 bases between. In DNA form, the CDR3 reads TGTGCCTGGAGTTCCCCGGGACTGCTCTCCTACGAGCAGTACGTC. Translated, it gives CAWSSPGLLSYEQYV.

The chain has TRBV6-6 and TRBJ2-4, with D possibly being TRBD1 (5 bases). V lost 8 bases, J lost 6 bases, and 20 bases lay in between. Germline loops: CDR1 MNHNY, CDR2 SVGAGI (reference sequence). The CDR3 is 15 residues long. CDR3 coding DNA: TGTGCCAGCCCCCCTGGGGCAGGGTTGGGAAACATTCAGTACTTC. This translates into CASPPGAGLGNIQYF.

The chain has TRBV6-5 and TRBJ1-4, with TRBD1 matching over 7 bases. The CDR3 covers 15 residues. V was pared by 8 bases and J by 5 bases, with 11 bases of the junction left unmatched. The germline V gene has CDR1 MNHEY and CDR2 SVGAGI. The CDR3 region is CASCSSTGLNEKLFF. As DNA, the CDR3 is TGTGCCAGCTGCTCATCGACAGGGTTAAATGAAAAACTGTTTTTT.

This clone has a handful of counts. The chain links TRBV7-9 to TRBJ1-1, with D unclear. Germline CDR1 is SEHNR and CDR2 is FQNEAQ (reference sequence). This CDR3 spans 14 amino acids. V was trimmed by 0 bases and J by 1 base, leaving 6 bases between them. The CDR3 DNA follows: TGTGCCAGCAGCTTAGCAGCGGGGAACACTGAAGCTTTCTTT. As protein: CASSLAAGNTEAFF.

The genes are TRBV7-3 and TRBJ1-4; no definite D call. Germline lookup yields CDR1 SGHTA and CDR2 FQGTGA. The CDR3 is 15 amino acids. With 6 bases removed from V and 8 bases from J, the gap between germline ends came to 19 bases. Written as DNA, the CDR3 is TGTGCCAGCAGTCCAACGGGTTCCCTGGGAGAAAAACTGTTTTTT. Translated: CASSPTGSLGEKLFF.

V usage is TRBV28 and J usage is TRBJ1-4, with 9 bases fitting TRBD1. Germline V gene lookup returns CDR1 MDHEN and CDR2 SYDVKM. This CDR3 is 15 amino acids long. The J segment lost 10 bases and the V segment lost 3 bases, leaving 9 bases of the junction unmatched. The CDR3 sequence: CASSFGTGREGKLFF. CDR3 DNA sequence: TGTGCCAGCAGTTTCGGGACAGGGAGAGAAGGAAAACTGTTTTTT.

This clone was recorded once. The J gene is TRBJ2-5, the V gene TRBV24-1; TRBD2 is a possible D gene (6 bases). The CDR3 covers 15 residues. Per the germline V gene, CDR1 is KGHDR and CDR2 is SFDVKD. V was trimmed by 4 bases and J by 5 bases, leaving 16 bases between them. The CDR3 here is CATSDPRGGGETQYF. CDR3 sequence (DNA): TGTGCCACCAGTGACCCCCGAGGTGGGGGGGAGACCCAGTACTTC.